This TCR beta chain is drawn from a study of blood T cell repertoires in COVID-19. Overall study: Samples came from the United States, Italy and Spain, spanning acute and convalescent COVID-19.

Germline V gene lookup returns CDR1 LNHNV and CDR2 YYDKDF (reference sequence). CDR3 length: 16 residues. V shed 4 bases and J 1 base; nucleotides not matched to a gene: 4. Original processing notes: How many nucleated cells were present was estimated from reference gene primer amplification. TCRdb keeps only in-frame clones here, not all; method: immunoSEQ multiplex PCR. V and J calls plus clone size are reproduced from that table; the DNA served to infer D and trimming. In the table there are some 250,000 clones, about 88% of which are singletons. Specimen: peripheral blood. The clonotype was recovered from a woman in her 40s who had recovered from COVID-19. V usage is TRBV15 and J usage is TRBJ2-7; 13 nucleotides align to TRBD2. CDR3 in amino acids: CATSTTSGRGSYEQYF. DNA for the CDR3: TGTGCCACCAGCACAACTAGCGGGAGGGGGTCCTACGAGCAGTACTTC.